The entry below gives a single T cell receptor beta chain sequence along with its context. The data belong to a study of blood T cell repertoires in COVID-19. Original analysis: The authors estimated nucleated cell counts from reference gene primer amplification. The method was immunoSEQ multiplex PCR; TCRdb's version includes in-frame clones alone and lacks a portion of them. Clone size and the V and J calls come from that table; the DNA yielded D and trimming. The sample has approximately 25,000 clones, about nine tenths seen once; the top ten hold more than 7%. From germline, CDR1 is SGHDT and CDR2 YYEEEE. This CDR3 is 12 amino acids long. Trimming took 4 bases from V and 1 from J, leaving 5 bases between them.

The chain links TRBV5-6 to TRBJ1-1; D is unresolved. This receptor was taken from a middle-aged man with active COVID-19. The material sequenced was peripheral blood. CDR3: CASSPGNTEAFF. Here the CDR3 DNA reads TGTGCCAGCAGCCCCGGGAACACTGAAGCTTTCTTT.